The 3 T cell receptor beta chains below come from one sample, sequenced in a study of blood T cell repertoires in COVID-19. This table comes from immunoSEQ multiplex PCR, and its TCRdb copy is limited to in-frame clones, with some not included. Among 150,000 or so clones, approximately 82% were seen once, and the ten largest hold about 4.6%. The sequenced material came from PBMCs or T cells enriched from blood (not recorded which). Every receptor here comes from a woman aged 50 to 60 who had recovered from COVID-19.

CDR3 loop: CASSQDGAGQGTNEKLFF. DNA of the CDR3: TGCGCCAGCAGCCAAGATGGTGCGGGACAGGGAACTAATGAAAAACTGTTTTTT. This chain connects TRBV4-1 to TRBJ1-4; TRBD1 aligns across 9 bases. Germline CDR1 MGHRA, CDR2 YSYEKL. The trim removed 0 bases at V and 1 base at J, leaving 6 bases unmatched. The CDR3 extends over 18 amino acids.

The CDR3 DNA reads TGTGCCAGCTCACCGACCGGGACAGAAGCTTTCTTT. Its protein product is CASSPTGTEAFF. The chain couples TRBV18 to TRBJ1-1; possibly TRBD1 for D (6 bases). Trimming stripped 3 bases from V and 8 bases from J, with 10 bases between. Germline CDR1 and CDR2: KGHSH and LQKENI. The CDR3 runs 12 residues.

This rearrangement joins TRBV5-1 to TRBJ2-1; 7 bases line up with TRBD2. The CDR3 loop spans 15 amino acids. J was trimmed by 10 bases and V by 0 bases; bases with no gene match: 10. Germline CDR1 reads SGHRS; CDR2 reads YFSETQ. CDR3 coding DNA: TGCGCCAGCAGCTTGGCCCCGGGAGGTGGGGGGGAGCAGTTCTTC. This translates into CASSLAPGGGGEQFF.